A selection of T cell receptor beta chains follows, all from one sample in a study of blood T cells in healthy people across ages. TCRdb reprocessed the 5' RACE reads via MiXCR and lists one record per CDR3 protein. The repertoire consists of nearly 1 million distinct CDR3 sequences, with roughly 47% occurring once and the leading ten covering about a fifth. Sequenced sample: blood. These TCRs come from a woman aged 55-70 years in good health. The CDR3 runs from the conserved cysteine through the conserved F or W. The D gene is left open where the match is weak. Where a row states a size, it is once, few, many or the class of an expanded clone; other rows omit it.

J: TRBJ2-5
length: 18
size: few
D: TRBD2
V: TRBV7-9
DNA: TGTGCCAGCAGCCCGGGACTAGCGGGAGGCGGCTCTGAAGAGACCCAGTACTTC
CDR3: CASSPGLAGGGSEETQYF

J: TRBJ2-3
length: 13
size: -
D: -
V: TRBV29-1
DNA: TGCAGCGTTTCTAGGACAGGCACAGATACGCAGTATTTT
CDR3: CSVSRTGTDTQYF

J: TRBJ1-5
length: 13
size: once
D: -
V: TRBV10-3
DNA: TGTGCCATCAGTGGGGGGGGGACTCAGCCCCAGCATTTT
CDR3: CAISGGGTQPQHF

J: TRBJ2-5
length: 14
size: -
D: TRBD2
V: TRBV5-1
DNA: TGCGCCACCAGACTAGCGGAAGCTCAAGAGACCCAGTACTTC
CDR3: CATRLAEAQETQYF

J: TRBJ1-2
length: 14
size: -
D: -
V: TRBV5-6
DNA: TGTGCCAGCAGCTCGGTCGCAGGGACCTTCGGCTACACCTTC
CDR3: CASSSVAGTFGYTF

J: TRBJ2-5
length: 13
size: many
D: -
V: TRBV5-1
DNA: TGCGCCAGCAGCTCGCTCGCCCAAGAGACCCAGTACTTC
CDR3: CASSSLAQETQYF

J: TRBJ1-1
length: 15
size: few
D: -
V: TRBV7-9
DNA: TGTGCCAGCAGCTTCGGAGTGGGGTTGAACACTGAAGCTTTCTTT
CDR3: CASSFGVGLNTEAFF

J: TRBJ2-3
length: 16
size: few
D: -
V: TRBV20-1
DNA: TGCAGTGCTAGAGATCCGTGGCTAGCAGTCGCAGATACGCAGTATTTT
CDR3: CSARDPWLAVADTQYF

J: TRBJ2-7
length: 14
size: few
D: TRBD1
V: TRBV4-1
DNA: TGCGCCAGCAGCAAACCGGGACAGACCTACGAGCAGTACTTC
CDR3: CASSKPGQTYEQYF

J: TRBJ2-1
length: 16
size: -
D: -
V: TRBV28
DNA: TGTGCCAGCAGTCTTGACGGACCCTCCCCCTACAATGAGCAGTTCTTC
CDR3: CASSLDGPSPYNEQFF

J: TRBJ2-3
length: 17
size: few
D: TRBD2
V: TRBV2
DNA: TGTGCCAGCAGAATACTAGCGGGCTGGGGGCCCACAGATACGCAGTATTTT
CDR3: CASRILAGWGPTDTQYF

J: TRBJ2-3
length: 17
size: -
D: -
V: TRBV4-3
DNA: TGCGCCAGCAGCCCCCGCGAGGGCGGACCTAGCACAGATACGCAGTATTTT
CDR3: CASSPREGGPSTDTQYF

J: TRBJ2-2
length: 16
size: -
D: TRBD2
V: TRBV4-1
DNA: TGCGCCAGCAGCCTAAGCCGACTAGCGGACACCGGGGAGCTGTTTTTT
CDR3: CASSLSRLADTGELFF

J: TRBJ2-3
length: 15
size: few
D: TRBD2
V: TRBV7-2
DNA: TGTGCCAGCAGCCCCGGACTAGGCTTGACAGATACGCAGTATTTT
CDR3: CASSPGLGLTDTQYF

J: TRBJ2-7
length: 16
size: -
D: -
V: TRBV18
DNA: TGTGCCAGCTCACCCGTCATCGGGTCTAGCTCCTACGAGCAGTACTTC
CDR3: CASSPVIGSSSYEQYF

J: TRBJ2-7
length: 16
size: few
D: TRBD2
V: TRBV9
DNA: TGTGCCAGCAGCGTAGGGCCAGGGACTAGCGGGACCGAGCAGTACTTC
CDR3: CASSVGPGTSGTEQYF

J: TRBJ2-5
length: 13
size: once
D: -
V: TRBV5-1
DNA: TGCGCCAGCAGCTGGGGACCGGACTTAGAGCAGTACTTC
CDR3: CASSWGPDLEQYF

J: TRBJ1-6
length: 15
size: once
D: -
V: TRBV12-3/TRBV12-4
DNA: TGTGCCAGCAGTAAGAACACGGGGTATAATTCACCCCTCCACTTT
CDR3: CASSKNTGYNSPLHF

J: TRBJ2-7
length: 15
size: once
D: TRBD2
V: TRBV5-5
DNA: TGTGCCAGCAGCGTTCCGGGACTAGTGTCCCGTGAGCAGTACTTC
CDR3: CASSVPGLVSREQYF

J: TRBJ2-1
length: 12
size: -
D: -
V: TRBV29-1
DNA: TGCAGCGCCCGACGGGCGGAGAATGAGCAGTTCTTC
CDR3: CSARRAENEQFF

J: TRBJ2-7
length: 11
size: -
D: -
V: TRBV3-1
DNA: TGTGCCAGCAGGATGGGCTACGAGCAGTACTTC
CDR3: CASRMGYEQYF

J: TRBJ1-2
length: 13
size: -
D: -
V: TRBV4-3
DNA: TGCGCCAGCAGCCAAGAGGGAGGTTTCCCCTACACCTTC
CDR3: CASSQEGGFPYTF

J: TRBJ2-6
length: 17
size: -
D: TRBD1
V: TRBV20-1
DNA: TGCAGTGCTCCACCAAAGGGACAGAACTCTGGGGCCAACGTCCTGACTTTC
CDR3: CSAPPKGQNSGANVLTF

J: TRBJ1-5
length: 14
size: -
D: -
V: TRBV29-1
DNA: TGCAGCGTTCGATCCGGGACTGCCAATCAGCCCCAGCATTTT
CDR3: CSVRSGTANQPQHF

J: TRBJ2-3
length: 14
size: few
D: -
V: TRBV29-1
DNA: TGCAGCGTTGGGGGTACAACGACCACAGATACGCAGTATTTT
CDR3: CSVGGTTTTDTQYF

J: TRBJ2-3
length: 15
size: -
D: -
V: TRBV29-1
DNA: TGCAGCGGGGGGGAACAGCTACTGTGGACAGATACGCAGTATTTT
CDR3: CSGGEQLLWTDTQYF

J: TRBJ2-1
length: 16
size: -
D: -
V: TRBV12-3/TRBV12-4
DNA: TGTGCCAGCAGTTTAACCACCCCTATGGCGCGCAATGAGCAGTTCTTC
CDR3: CASSLTTPMARNEQFF

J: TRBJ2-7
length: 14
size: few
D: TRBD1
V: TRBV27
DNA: TGTGCCAGCACCGGACAGGGGGCGCGGTGCGAGCAGTACTTC
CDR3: CASTGQGARCEQYF

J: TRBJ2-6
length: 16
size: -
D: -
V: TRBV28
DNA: TGTGCCAGCAGCCCGGTTGAGGAGTTACTCCCAAACGTCCTGACTTTC
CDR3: CASSPVEELLPNVLTF

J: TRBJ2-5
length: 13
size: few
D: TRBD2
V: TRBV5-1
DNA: TGCGCCAGCAGCGGGGGCCAGCGGGGGGAGCAGTACTTC
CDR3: CASSGGQRGEQYF

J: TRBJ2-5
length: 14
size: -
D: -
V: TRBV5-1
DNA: TGCGCCAGCCACGACCAACCCCCTCAGGAGACCCAGTACTTC
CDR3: CASHDQPPQETQYF

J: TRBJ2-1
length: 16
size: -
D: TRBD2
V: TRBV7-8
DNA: TGTGCCAGCAGCTCGTCAACAGCGGGAGGGAGGAATGAGCAGTTCTTC
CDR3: CASSSSTAGGRNEQFF

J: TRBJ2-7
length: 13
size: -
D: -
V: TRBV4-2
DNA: TGTGCCAGCAGCCAAGAGAGCGGGCTCGAGCAGTACTTC
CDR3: CASSQESGLEQYF

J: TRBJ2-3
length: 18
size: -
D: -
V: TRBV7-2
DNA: TGTGCCAGCAGCTTAGTAGAAGCGGGCGAAGACGGCACAGATACGCAGTATTTT
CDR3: CASSLVEAGEDGTDTQYF

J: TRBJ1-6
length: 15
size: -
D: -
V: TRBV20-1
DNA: TGCAGTGCTAGAGGAGGGTCTTTTATTAATTCACCCCTCCACTTT
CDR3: CSARGGSFINSPLHF

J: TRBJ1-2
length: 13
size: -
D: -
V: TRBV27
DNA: TGTGCCAGCAGTCGCGGGACATTATATGGCTACACCTTC
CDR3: CASSRGTLYGYTF

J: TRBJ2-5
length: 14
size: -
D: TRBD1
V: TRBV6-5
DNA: TGTGCCAGCAGATCCCAGGGGGCGCGGGAGACCCAGTACTTC
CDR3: CASRSQGARETQYF